The T cell receptor (beta chain) under discussion was sequenced for a study of T cells expressing NK-cell markers. Reanalyzing the 5' RACE reads, TCRdb keeps one entry per CDR3 protein, without DNA. This table holds roughly 390,000 distinct CDR3 sequences. CDR1 and CDR2 from the germline V gene are LGHDT and YNNKEL (reference sequence). The CDR3 spans 12 residues. Sequencing used blood T cells: a sorted CD56 or NKG2C T cell subset, CD4+ or CD8+ T cells, or bulk PBMC T cells (not recorded which). The rearrangement uses TRBV3-1 and TRBJ2-1; the D call of TRBD2 rests on TCRdb alone, since no DNA is present to check it. The source of this sequence is a woman between 45 and 65 years old in good health. The CDR3: CASSPLGREQFF.